What follows are 5 T cell receptor beta chains derived from one specimen sequenced in a study of Ad26.COV2.S vaccination and SARS-CoV-2 variants. Noted treatment: around 19 received Ad26.COV2.S at low or high dose, single or two shots; about five received placebo; per-sample allocation not given. Samples were taken on day 63 after the first vaccine or placebo injection. Clones were sequenced by immunoSEQ multiplex PCR, and TCRdb holds only the in-frame ones, with some missing. Of some 640,000 clones listed, roughly 90% were seen once; the top ten hold about 1.5%. Here the sequenced sample was peripheral blood, taken in a trial of Ad26.COV2.S vaccine versus placebo. The source of these receptors is a person between 18 and 65 years old who received the Ad26.COV2.S COVID-19 vaccine or a placebo.

V gene TRBV3-1 (or the pseudogene TRBV3-2) combines with J gene TRBJ2-3, with 9 bases lining up with TRBD2. V was pared by 0 bases and J by 0 bases, with 1 base of the junction left unmatched. CDR3 length: 16 amino acids. The V gene's germline CDR1 is LGHDT and CDR2 YNNKEL (reference sequence). The CDR3: CASSQDTSGSTDTQYF. Written as DNA, the CDR3 is TGTGCCAGCAGCCAAGATACTAGCGGGAGCACAGATACGCAGTATTTT.

J is TRBJ2-1 and V is TRBV5-5; the D is unclear. V lost 0 bases, J lost 8 bases, and 3 bases lay in between. The CDR3 totals 11 residues. Germline V gene sequence: CDR1 SGHKS, CDR2 YYEKEE (reference sequence). CDR3 DNA: TGTGCCAGCAGCTTGGCCTATGAGCAGTTCTTC. This codes for CASSLAYEQFF.

The chain joins TRBV5-4 to TRBJ2-1, with D maybe TRBD1 (6 bases). The CDR3 spans 14 residues. Germline V gives CDR1 SGHNT, CDR2 YYREEE (reference sequence). The germline V and J ends were trimmed by 2 bases and 4 bases, with 10 bases remaining between them. The CDR3 is CASSLTGTYNEQFF. DNA for the CDR3: TGTGCCAGCAGCTTAACAGGGACATACAATGAGCAGTTCTTC.

V is TRBV9 and J is TRBJ1-6, with D maybe TRBD1 (5 bases). The CDR3 consists of 15 residues. From germline, CDR1 is SGDLS and CDR2 YYNGEE. Trimming removed 2 bases from V and 11 bases from J, with 17 bases in between. DNA for the CDR3: TGTGCCAGCAGCGTTGAAGGGGTGGGGTGGGCACCCCTCCACTTT. Its translation is CASSVEGVGWAPLHF. The whole variable domain, filled in from reference TRBV9 and TRBJ1-6, reads DSGVTQTPKHLITATGQRVTLRCSPRSGDLSVYWYQQSLDQGLQFLIQYYNGEERAKGNILERFSAQQFPDLHSELNLSSLELGDSALYFCASSVEGVGWAPLHFGNGTRLTVT.

The V and J genes are TRBV11-2 and TRBJ1-5, with D maybe TRBD1 (6 bases). This CDR3 comprises 14 residues. Germline CDR1 is SGHAT and CDR2 is FQNNGV. The V end was cut by 5 bases, the J end by 9 bases, with 17 bases between. The CDR3: CASSPPGGQGPQHF. CDR3 sequence (DNA): TGTGCCAGCAGCCCACCGGGGGGGCAGGGGCCCCAGCATTTT.